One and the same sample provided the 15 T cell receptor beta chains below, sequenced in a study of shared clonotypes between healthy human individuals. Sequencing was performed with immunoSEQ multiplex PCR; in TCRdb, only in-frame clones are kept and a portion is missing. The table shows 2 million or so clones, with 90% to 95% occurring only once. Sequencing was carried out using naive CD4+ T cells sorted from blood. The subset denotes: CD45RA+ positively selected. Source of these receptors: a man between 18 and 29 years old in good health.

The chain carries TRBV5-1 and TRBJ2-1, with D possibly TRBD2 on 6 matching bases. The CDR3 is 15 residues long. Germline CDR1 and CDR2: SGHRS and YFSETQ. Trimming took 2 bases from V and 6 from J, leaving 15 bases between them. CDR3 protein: CASSFRIAEINEQFF. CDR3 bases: TGCGCCAGCAGCTTCCGAATAGCGGAGATCAATGAGCAGTTCTTC.

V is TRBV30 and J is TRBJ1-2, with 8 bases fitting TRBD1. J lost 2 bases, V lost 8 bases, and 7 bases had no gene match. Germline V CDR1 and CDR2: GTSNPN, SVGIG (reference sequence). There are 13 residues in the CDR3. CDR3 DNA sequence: TGTGCCCCGCCGGACAGGGTAAACTATGGCTACACCTTC. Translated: CAPPDRVNYGYTF.

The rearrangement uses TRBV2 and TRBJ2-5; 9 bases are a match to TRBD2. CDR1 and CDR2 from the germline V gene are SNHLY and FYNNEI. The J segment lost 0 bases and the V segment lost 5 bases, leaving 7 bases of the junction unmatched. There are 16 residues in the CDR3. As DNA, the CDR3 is TGTGCCAGCAGTCTCCGGCTAGCGGGGAACCAAGAGACCCAGTACTTC. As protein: CASSLRLAGNQETQYF. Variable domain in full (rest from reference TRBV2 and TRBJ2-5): EPEVTQTPSHQVTQMGQEVILRCVPISNHLYFYWYRQILGQKVEFLVSFYNNEISEKSEIFDDQFSVERPDGSNFTLKIRSTKLEDSAMYFCASSLRLAGNQETQYFGPGTRLLVL.

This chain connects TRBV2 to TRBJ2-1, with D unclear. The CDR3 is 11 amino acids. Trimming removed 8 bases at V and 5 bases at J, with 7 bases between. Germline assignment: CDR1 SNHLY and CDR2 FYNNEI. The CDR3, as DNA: TGTGCCAGCCGAGCCCACAATGAGCAGTTCTTC. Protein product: CASRAHNEQFF.

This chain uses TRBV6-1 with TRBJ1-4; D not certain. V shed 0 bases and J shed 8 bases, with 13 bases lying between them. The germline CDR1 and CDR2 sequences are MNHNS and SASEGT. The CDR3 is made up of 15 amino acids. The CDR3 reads CASSEARLGREKLFF. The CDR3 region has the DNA TGTGCCAGCAGTGAAGCGAGATTGGGGAGGGAAAAACTGTTTTTT.

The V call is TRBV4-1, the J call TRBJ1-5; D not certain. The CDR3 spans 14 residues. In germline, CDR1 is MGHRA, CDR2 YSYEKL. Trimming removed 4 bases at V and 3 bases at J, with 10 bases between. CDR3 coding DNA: TGCGCCAGCAGCCTTACAGCAATCAATCAGCCCCAGCATTTT. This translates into CASSLTAINQPQHF.

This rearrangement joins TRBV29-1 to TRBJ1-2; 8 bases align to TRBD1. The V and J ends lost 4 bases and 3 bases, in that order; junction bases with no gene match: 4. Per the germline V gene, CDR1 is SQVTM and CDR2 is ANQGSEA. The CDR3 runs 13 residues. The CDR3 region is CSVGQGQDYGYTF. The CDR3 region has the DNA TGCAGCGTTGGGCAGGGACAGGACTATGGCTACACCTTC.

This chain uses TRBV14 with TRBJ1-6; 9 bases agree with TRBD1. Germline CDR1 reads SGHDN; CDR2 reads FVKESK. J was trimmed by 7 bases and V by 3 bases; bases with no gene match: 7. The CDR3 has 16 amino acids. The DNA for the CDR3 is TGTGCCAGCAGCCACTTCCGGGACAGGGCAAATTCACCCCTCCACTTT. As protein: CASSHFRDRANSPLHF.

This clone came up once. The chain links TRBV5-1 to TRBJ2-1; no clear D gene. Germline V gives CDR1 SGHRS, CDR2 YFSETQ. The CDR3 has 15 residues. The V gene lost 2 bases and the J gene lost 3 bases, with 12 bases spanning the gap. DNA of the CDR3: TGCGCCAGCAGCTTTCGGAGCTCTAGCTACAATGAGCAGTTCTTC. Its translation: CASSFRSSSYNEQFF.

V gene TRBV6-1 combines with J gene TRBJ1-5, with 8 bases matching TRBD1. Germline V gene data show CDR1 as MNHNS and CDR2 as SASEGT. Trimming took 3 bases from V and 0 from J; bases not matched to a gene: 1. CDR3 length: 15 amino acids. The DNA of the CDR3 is TGTGCCAGCAGTGAGGGACAGGCTAGCAATCAGCCCCAGCATTTT. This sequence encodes CASSEGQASNQPQHF.

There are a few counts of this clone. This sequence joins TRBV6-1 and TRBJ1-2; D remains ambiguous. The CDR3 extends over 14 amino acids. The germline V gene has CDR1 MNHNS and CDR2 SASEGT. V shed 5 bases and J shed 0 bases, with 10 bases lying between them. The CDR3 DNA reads TGTGCCAGCAGTATTTCGACTCCTAACTATGGCTACACCTTC. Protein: CASSISTPNYGYTF.

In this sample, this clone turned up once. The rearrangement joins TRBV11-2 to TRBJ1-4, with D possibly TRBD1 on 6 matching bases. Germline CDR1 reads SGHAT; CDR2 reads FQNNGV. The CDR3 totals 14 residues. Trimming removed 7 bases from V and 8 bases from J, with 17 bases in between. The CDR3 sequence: CASTAGAAREKLFF. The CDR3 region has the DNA TGTGCCAGCACCGCGGGGGCGGCGCGGGAAAAACTGTTTTTT. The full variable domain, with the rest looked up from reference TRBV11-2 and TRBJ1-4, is EAGVAQSPRYKIIEKRQSVAFWCNPISGHATLYWYQQILGQGPKLLIQFQNNGVVDDSQLPKDRFSAERLKGVDSTLKIQPAKLEDSAVYLCASTAGAAREKLFFGSGTQLSVL.

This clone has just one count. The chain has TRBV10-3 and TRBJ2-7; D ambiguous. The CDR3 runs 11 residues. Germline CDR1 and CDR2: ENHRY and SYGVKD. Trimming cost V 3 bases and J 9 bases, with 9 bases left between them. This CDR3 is CAISDGWGQYF. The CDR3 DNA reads TGTGCCATCAGTGACGGGTGGGGGCAGTACTTC.

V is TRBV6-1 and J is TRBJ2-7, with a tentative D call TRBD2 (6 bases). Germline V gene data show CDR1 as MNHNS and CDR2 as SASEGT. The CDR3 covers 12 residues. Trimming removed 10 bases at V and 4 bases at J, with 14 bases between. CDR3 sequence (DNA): TGTGCCACAGGACTACAATTTTACGAGCAGTACTTC. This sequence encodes CATGLQFYEQYF.

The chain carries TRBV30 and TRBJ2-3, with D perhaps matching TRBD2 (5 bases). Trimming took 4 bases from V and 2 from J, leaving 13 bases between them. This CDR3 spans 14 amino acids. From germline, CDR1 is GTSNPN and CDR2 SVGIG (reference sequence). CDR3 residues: CAWTTGLYTDTQYF. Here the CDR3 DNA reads TGTGCCTGGACCACCGGACTTTACACAGATACGCAGTATTTT.